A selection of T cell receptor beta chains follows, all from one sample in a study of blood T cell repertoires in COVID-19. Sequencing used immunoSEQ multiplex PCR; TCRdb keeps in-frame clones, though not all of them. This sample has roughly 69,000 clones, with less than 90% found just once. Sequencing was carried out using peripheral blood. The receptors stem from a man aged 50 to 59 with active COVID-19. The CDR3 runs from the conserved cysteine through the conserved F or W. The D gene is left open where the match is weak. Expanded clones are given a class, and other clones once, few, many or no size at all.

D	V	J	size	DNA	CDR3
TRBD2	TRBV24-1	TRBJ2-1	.	TGTGCCACCAGTGATTCTAGCGGGGGCTCCTACAATGAGCAGTTCTTC	CATSDSSGGSYNEQFF
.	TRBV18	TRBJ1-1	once	TGTGCCAGCTCAGGGGGGAGGACTGAAGCTTTCTTT	CASSGGRTEAFF
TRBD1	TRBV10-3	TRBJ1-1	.	TGTGCCATCAGTGCCCGGTCAGGGGGATTCCGAGAGAACACTGAAGCTTTCTTT	CAISARSGGFRENTEAFF
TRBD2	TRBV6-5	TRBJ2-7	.	TGTGCCAGCAGTTATGGACTAGCGGGAGTTAACGAGCAGTACTTC	CASSYGLAGVNEQYF
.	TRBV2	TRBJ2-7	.	TGTGCCAGCAGTGTAGGAGGCCCCTACGAGCAGTACTTC	CASSVGGPYEQYF
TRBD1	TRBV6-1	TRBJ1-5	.	TGTGCCAGCAGTGACACCGGACAGGGGCATCAGCCCCAGCATTTT	CASSDTGQGHQPQHF
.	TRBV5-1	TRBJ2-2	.	TGCGCCAGCAGCTTGGTTGTCTCGACCGGGGAGCTGTTTTTT	CASSLVVSTGELFF
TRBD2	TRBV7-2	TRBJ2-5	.	TGTGCCAGCAGCCAATCTAGCGGGGGGTGGGAGACCCAGTACTTC	CASSQSSGGWETQYF
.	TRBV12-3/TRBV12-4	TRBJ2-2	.	TGTGCCAGCAGTTTTCAGAGGACCGGGGAGCTGTTTTTT	CASSFQRTGELFF
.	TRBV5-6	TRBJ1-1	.	TGTGCCAGCAGGATTGGTGGGAGTAGGGTAACCGCTGAAGCTTTCTTT	CASRIGGSRVTAEAFF
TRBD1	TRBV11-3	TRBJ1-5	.	TGTGCCAGCAGTACCGGGACAGCGAACCCCGAAGATCAGCCCCAGCATTTT	CASSTGTANPEDQPQHF
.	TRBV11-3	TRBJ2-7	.	TGTGCCAGCAGCTTTAGCAGCGGGCCTGTCTACGAGCAGTACTTC	CASSFSSGPVYEQYF
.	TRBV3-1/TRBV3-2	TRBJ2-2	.	TGTGCCAGCAGCCAAGCTGACACCGGGGAGCTGTTTTTT	CASSQADTGELFF
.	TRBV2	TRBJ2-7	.	TGTGCCAGCAGTGTTTCACCGAGCTCCTACGAGCAGTACTTC	CASSVSPSSYEQYF
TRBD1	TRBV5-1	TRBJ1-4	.	TGCGCCAGCAGCCTAAAGGGGGCTAGCAATGAAAAACTGTTTTTT	CASSLKGASNEKLFF
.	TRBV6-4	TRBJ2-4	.	TGTGCCAGCAGTGCCGGGACTGGGGGCATTCAGTACTTC	CASSAGTGGIQYF
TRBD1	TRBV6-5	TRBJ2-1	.	TGTGCCAGCAGCCCCGGGACAGGGGGTTACTATGAGCAGTTCTTC	CASSPGTGGYYEQFF
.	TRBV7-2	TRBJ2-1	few	TGTGCCAGCAGCTTATTTATTGCAGATGAGCAGTTCTTC	CASSLFIADEQFF
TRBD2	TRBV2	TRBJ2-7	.	TGTGCCAGCAGCCCACTTCCGGGAGGTTACAACGAGCAGTACTTC	CASSPLPGGYNEQYF
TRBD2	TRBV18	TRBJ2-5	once	TGTGCCAGCTCACCGACTAGCTATTGGGAAGAGACCCAGTACTTC	CASSPTSYWEETQYF